This paragraph reports one T cell receptor beta chain. The antigen is undetermined. Generated by immunoSEQ multiplex PCR, the TCRdb table keeps only in-frame clones and is missing some. The sample shows over 100,000 clones, roughly 91% of them seen only once. This record comes from a study of graft-versus-host responses after intestinal transplantation. This CDR3 spans 12 amino acids. Germline V gene lookup returns CDR1 SGHRS and CDR2 YFSETQ. Deletions cut 2 bases from V and 7 bases from J, with 7 bases between. Sequencing used unstimulated CD4+ T cells sorted from spleen or lymph node cells, obtained before intestinal transplant. The rearrangement joins TRBV5-1 to TRBJ2-1, with D hard to call. This receptor was obtained from a human donor who received an intestinal transplant. CDR3 residues: CASSFSSNEQFF. CDR3 sequence (DNA): TGCGCCAGCAGCTTCTCTAGTAATGAGCAGTTCTTC.